The rows below give T cell receptor beta chains drawn from one sample of a study of blood T cells in healthy people across ages. TCRdb independently ran MiXCR on the 5' RACE reads; one entry per CDR3 protein. The data hold 2 million or so distinct CDR3 sequences, with about 49% observed a single time. Sequenced material: blood. These receptors came from a woman between 35 and 50 years old in good health. The CDR3 runs from the conserved cysteine through the conserved F or W. Each record gives: J gene, V gene, clone size, D gene, CDR3 DNA, CDR3 protein. A D gene is named only where the DNA matches it firmly. Expanded clones get a size class; other rows say once, few or many, or leave the size out.

J: TRBJ2-5
V: TRBV6-1
size: once
D: TRBD1
DNA: TGTGCCAGCAGGGTAAGACAGGGACAAGAGACCCAGTACTTC
CDR3: CASRVRQGQETQYF

J: TRBJ2-1
V: TRBV18
size: .
D: TRBD2
DNA: TGTGCCAGCTCACCACCGAAGACTAGCGGGGGACCCGGGTACAATGAGCAGTTCTTC
CDR3: CASSPPKTSGGPGYNEQFF

J: TRBJ2-3
V: TRBV7-2
size: .
D: .
DNA: TGTGCCAGCAGCTTAGGAGACTCACCCCGGGATACGCAGTATTTT
CDR3: CASSLGDSPRDTQYF

J: TRBJ2-3
V: TRBV3-1
size: .
D: TRBD1
DNA: TGTGCCAGCAGCCAAGGGGACAGGGGAGATACGCAGTATTTT
CDR3: CASSQGDRGDTQYF

J: TRBJ2-7
V: TRBV29-1
size: .
D: TRBD2
DNA: TGCAGCGTTAAGGAGGGCGGGGGGGCCCCCTACGAGCAGTACTTC
CDR3: CSVKEGGGAPYEQYF

J: TRBJ2-3
V: TRBV6-1
size: .
D: TRBD2
DNA: TGTGCCAGCAGTGAACAGCGGGGGGCCCTCACAGATACGCAGTATTTT
CDR3: CASSEQRGALTDTQYF

J: TRBJ1-6
V: TRBV4-3
size: few
D: TRBD1
DNA: TGCGCCAGCAGCCAAGTCCCAGGGGGCGATTCACCCCTCCACTTT
CDR3: CASSQVPGGDSPLHF

J: TRBJ2-3
V: TRBV6-6
size: .
D: .
DNA: TGTGCCAGCAGTTACATGTCAGATACGCAGTATTTT
CDR3: CASSYMSDTQYF

J: TRBJ2-7
V: TRBV6-2/TRBV6-3
size: once
D: TRBD1
DNA: TGTGTCAGCAGTTCCGAACGACTGACAGGGACCAGCTCCTACGAGCAGTACTTC
CDR3: CVSSSERLTGTSSYEQYF

J: TRBJ2-2
V: TRBV6-4
size: .
D: .
DNA: TGTGCCAGCAGTGGGGATACAGACACCGGGGAGCTGTTTTTT
CDR3: CASSGDTDTGELFF

J: TRBJ2-3
V: TRBV12-3/TRBV12-4
size: .
D: .
DNA: TGTGCCAGCAGTTTATTCAGGGTTAGAGCAGATACGCAGTATTTT
CDR3: CASSLFRVRADTQYF

J: TRBJ2-5
V: TRBV6-2/TRBV6-3
size: .
D: TRBD2
DNA: TGTGCCAGCAGTTACCCGGGACTAGCGAGGGGGACCCAGTACTTC
CDR3: CASSYPGLARGTQYF

J: TRBJ2-1
V: TRBV7-6
size: .
D: TRBD1
DNA: TGTGCCAGCAGACGCGGGACAGGGGCTCCGGATAACAATGAGCAGTTCTTC
CDR3: CASRRGTGAPDNNEQFF

J: TRBJ1-2
V: TRBV12-3/TRBV12-4
size: few
D: TRBD1
DNA: TGTGCCAGCAGTTTAGCGGACAGGCTTGGCGGCTACACCTTC
CDR3: CASSLADRLGGYTF

J: TRBJ2-5
V: TRBV5-1
size: .
D: .
DNA: TGCGCCAGCAGCTATGGGCCCAGGCGGGAAGAGACCCAGTACTTC
CDR3: CASSYGPRREETQYF

J: TRBJ2-3
V: TRBV20-1
size: .
D: TRBD2
DNA: TGCAGTGCTAACCACGGGACTAGCGGGGGGGGCCTTGCAGATACGCAGTATTTT
CDR3: CSANHGTSGGGLADTQYF

J: TRBJ1-2
V: TRBV6-5
size: .
D: TRBD1
DNA: TGTGCCAGCAGTTACCCTCTGACAGGGGGCTTTGGCTACACCTTC
CDR3: CASSYPLTGGFGYTF

J: TRBJ1-6
V: TRBV4-2
size: .
D: TRBD1
DNA: TGTGCCAGCAGCCAAGAAGACAGGGGGGAAGCTCCCCTCCACTTT
CDR3: CASSQEDRGEAPLHF

J: TRBJ2-5
V: TRBV18
size: .
D: .
DNA: TGTGTCAGCTCACCACGAGAGAGGCCGCAGACCCAGTACTTC
CDR3: CVSSPRERPQTQYF

J: TRBJ2-5
V: TRBV27
size: .
D: TRBD2
DNA: TGTGCCAGCAGTTTATCTAGCGGGGGACCAAATGAGCAGTACTTC
CDR3: CASSLSSGGPNEQYF

J: TRBJ2-3
V: TRBV4-2
size: few
D: TRBD2
DNA: TGTGCCAGCAGCCAAGATACACTAGCGGGAGGAACGCAGTATTTT
CDR3: CASSQDTLAGGTQYF

J: TRBJ2-5
V: TRBV5-1
size: .
D: .
DNA: TGCGCCAGCAGCTTGGGAGTTAACAGCGGCGTTGAAGAGACCCAGTACTTC
CDR3: CASSLGVNSGVEETQYF

J: TRBJ1-2
V: TRBV9
size: .
D: .
DNA: TGTGCCAGCAGCGGCCTTGAAGGGTATGGCTACACCTTC
CDR3: CASSGLEGYGYTF

J: TRBJ2-5
V: TRBV5-1
size: .
D: TRBD2
DNA: TGCGCCAGCAGCGGGGGACTAGCGGGGGCCTACCAAGAGACCCAGTACTTC
CDR3: CASSGGLAGAYQETQYF

J: TRBJ2-3
V: TRBV15
size: few
D: .
DNA: TGTGCCACCAGCAGAGCAGGCGGAGCTCGCACAGATACGCAGTATTTT
CDR3: CATSRAGGARTDTQYF

J: TRBJ1-5
V: TRBV28
size: few
D: .
DNA: TGTGCCAGCAGTTGTTGGGGGCAGCAGCCCCAGCATTTT
CDR3: CASSCWGQQPQHF

J: TRBJ2-3
V: TRBV20-1
size: .
D: .
DNA: TGCAGTGCTAGAGGGGGCGTGATGGGTTTAGATACGCAGTATTTT
CDR3: CSARGGVMGLDTQYF

J: TRBJ1-2
V: TRBV6-6
size: few
D: .
DNA: TGTGCCAGCAGTTACCAGGACAGCTCTCGAGGCTACACCTTC
CDR3: CASSYQDSSRGYTF

J: TRBJ2-5
V: TRBV6-1
size: many
D: TRBD1
DNA: TGTGCCAGCAGTGATGGACAGGGGGGACAAGAGACCCAGTACTTC
CDR3: CASSDGQGGQETQYF

J: TRBJ2-3
V: TRBV21-1
size: .
D: .
DNA: TGTTACCGGGACAGAAACACAGATACGCAGTATTTT
CDR3: CYRDRNTDTQYF

J: TRBJ2-1
V: TRBV5-6
size: .
D: .
DNA: TGTGCCAGCAGCTGGGCGGCAGAATACAATGAGCAGTTCTTC
CDR3: CASSWAAEYNEQFF

J: TRBJ2-5
V: TRBV25-1
size: few
D: TRBD2
DNA: TGTGCCAGCAGTGAACCGCGGGGGGGCGTCGGAGAGACCCAGTACTTC
CDR3: CASSEPRGGVGETQYF

J: TRBJ1-1
V: TRBV6-6
size: .
D: .
DNA: TGTGCCAGCAGTTATGGCGGGGCCAGCACTGAAGCTTTCTTT
CDR3: CASSYGGASTEAFF

J: TRBJ2-7
V: TRBV24-1
size: .
D: .
DNA: TGTGCCACCAGTGATTGCCCCGGGAACGAGCAGTACTTC
CDR3: CATSDCPGNEQYF

J: TRBJ1-5
V: TRBV18
size: few
D: .
DNA: TGTGCCAGCTCACGGACCAATCAGCCCCAGCATTTT
CDR3: CASSRTNQPQHF

J: TRBJ1-2
V: TRBV29-1
size: .
D: .
DNA: TGCAGCATCCCGACGGGGTATGGCTACACCTTC
CDR3: CSIPTGYGYTF

J: TRBJ2-7
V: TRBV7-9
size: .
D: TRBD1
DNA: TGTGCCAGCAGCTCAAGACAGGGGTGGCGGCACGAGCAGTACTTC
CDR3: CASSSRQGWRHEQYF

J: TRBJ2-1
V: TRBV7-2
size: few
D: TRBD2
DNA: TGTGCCAGCAGCCTAGCGGGGGGCGTTGGTGAGCAGTTCTTC
CDR3: CASSLAGGVGEQFF

J: TRBJ2-1
V: TRBV20-1
size: .
D: TRBD2
DNA: TGCAGTGCTAGATCTAGCGGGGGAAGCAATGAGCAGTTCTTC
CDR3: CSARSSGGSNEQFF

J: TRBJ1-4
V: TRBV5-1
size: .
D: .
DNA: TGCGCCAGCAGCTTCGGTCTGAATGAAAAACTGTTTTTT
CDR3: CASSFGLNEKLFF

J: TRBJ1-1
V: TRBV10-2
size: .
D: .
DNA: TGCGCCAGCAGTGAATTGGTAGCTTTCTTT
CDR3: CASSELVAFF

J: TRBJ2-5
V: TRBV3-1
size: .
D: .
DNA: TGTGCCAGCAGCCCGTCGGGACCATGGGGGACCCAGTACTTC
CDR3: CASSPSGPWGTQYF

J: TRBJ2-3
V: TRBV12-3/TRBV12-4
size: .
D: .
DNA: TGTGCCAGCACCCTCGCGGTCACAGATACGCAGTATTTT
CDR3: CASTLAVTDTQYF

J: TRBJ1-5
V: TRBV6-5
size: .
D: TRBD1
DNA: TGTGCCAGCAGGACTGACAGGGGGGCCAATCAGCCCCAGCATTTT
CDR3: CASRTDRGANQPQHF

J: TRBJ2-1
V: TRBV10-3
size: .
D: .
DNA: TGTGCCATCAGTCGGGGGACAGCGGGCAATGAGCAGTTCTTC
CDR3: CAISRGTAGNEQFF

J: TRBJ2-5
V: TRBV20-1
size: once
D: .
DNA: TGCAGTGCTAGAGATGGGGGCGGGGGAACCCATTATCAAGAGACCCGGTACTTC
CDR3: CSARDGGGGTHYQETRYF

J: TRBJ2-7
V: TRBV10-2
size: .
D: .
DNA: TGCGCCAGCAGTGAAGCAGGCCGCGAGCAGTACTTC
CDR3: CASSEAGREQYF

J: TRBJ2-5
V: TRBV29-1
size: .
D: .
DNA: TGCAGCGCCCTGACCGTAACCCAAGAGACCCAGTACTTC
CDR3: CSALTVTQETQYF